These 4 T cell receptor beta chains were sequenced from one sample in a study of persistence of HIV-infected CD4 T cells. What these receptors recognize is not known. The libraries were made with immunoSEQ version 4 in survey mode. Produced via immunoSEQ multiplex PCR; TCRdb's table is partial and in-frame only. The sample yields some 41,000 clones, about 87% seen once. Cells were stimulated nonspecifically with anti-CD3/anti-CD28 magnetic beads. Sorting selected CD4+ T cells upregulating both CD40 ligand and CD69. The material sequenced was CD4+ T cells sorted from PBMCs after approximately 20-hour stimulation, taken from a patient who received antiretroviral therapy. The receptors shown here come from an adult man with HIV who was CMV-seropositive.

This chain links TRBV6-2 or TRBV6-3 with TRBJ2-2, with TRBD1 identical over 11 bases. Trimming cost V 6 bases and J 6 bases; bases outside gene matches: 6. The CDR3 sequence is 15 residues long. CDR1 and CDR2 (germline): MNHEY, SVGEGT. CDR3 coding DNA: TGTGCCAGCAGCCGGACAGGGGGCGATTCCGGGGAGCTGTTTTTT. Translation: CASSRTGGDSGELFF.

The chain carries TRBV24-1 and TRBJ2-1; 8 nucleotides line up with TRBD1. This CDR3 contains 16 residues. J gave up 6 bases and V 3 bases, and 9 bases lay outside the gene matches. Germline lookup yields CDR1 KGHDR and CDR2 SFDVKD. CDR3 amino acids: CATSDPRQGPPNEQFF. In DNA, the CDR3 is TGTGCCACCAGTGATCCGAGACAGGGGCCCCCCAATGAGCAGTTCTTC.

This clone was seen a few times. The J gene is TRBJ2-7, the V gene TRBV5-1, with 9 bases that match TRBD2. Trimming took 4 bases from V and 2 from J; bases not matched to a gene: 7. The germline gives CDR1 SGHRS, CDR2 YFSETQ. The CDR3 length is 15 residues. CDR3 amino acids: CASSPPSGATYEQYF. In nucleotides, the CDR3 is TGCGCCAGCAGCCCCCCTAGCGGGGCCACCTACGAGCAGTACTTC. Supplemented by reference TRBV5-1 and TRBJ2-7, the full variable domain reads KAGVTQTPRYLIKTRGQQVTLSCSPISGHRSVSWYQQTPGQGLQFLFEYFSETQRNKGNFPGRFSGRQFSNSRSEMNVSTLELGDSALYLCASSPPSGATYEQYFGPGTRLTVT.

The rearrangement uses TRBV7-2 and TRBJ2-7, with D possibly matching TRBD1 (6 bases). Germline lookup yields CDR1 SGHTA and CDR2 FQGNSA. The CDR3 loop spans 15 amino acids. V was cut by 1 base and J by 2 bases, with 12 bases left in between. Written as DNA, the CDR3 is TGTGCCAGCAGCTTAGAGGGGACATTTGCCTACGAGCAGTACTTC. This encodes CASSLEGTFAYEQYF.